These 6 T cell receptor beta chains originate from one sample sequenced in a study of radiotherapy plus CTLA-4 blockade in lung cancer. TCRdb's copy holds only in-frame clones and misses some; the assay was immunoSEQ multiplex PCR. Among about 59,000 clones listed, 70% to 85% were seen once. The sample here was peripheral blood, taken from a patient treated with radiotherapy plus ipilimumab. These receptor sequences come from a human donor with non-small cell lung cancer whose response to radiotherapy plus ipilimumab could not be evaluated.

The chain combines TRBV6-5 with TRBJ2-7; D not resolved. The CDR3 has 14 residues. Trimming cost V 6 bases and J 3 bases, with 15 bases left between them. Germline lookup yields CDR1 MNHEY and CDR2 SVGAGI. CDR3 DNA sequence: TGTGCCAGCAGCTCCGCGGCCGAAGGCTACGAGCAGTACTTC. It yields the protein CASSSAAEGYEQYF.

The chain employs TRBV9 and TRBJ2-7; 9 bases match TRBD1. Germline V gives CDR1 SGDLS, CDR2 YYNGEE. The V segment lost 1 base and the J segment 2 bases; nucleotides outside the gene matches: 4. The CDR3 runs 15 residues. CDR3 in DNA: TGTGCCAGCAGCGTAAAGGGGGACAGGGCCTACGAGCAGTACTTC. Amino acid sequence: CASSVKGDRAYEQYF.

The genes are TRBV30 and TRBJ1-3, with TRBD1 identical over 8 bases. The CDR3 consists of 14 residues. Germline V gene data show CDR1 as GTSNPN and CDR2 as SVGIG (reference sequence). Losses at the gene ends were 4 bases for V and 2 bases for J; bases not matched to a gene: 4. The CDR3 here is CAWTPGQAGNTIYF. CDR3 in DNA: TGTGCCTGGACCCCGGGACAGGCTGGAAACACCATATATTTT. Looking up the rest from reference TRBV30 and TRBJ1-3 gives the full variable domain: SQTIHQWPATLVQPVGSPLSLECTVEGTSNPNLYWYRQAAGRGLQLLFYSVGIGQISSEVPQNLSASRPQDRQFILSSKKLLLSDSGFYLCAWTPGQAGNTIYFGEGSWLTVV.

The chain carries TRBV6-1 and TRBJ2-5; 10 positions match TRBD1. The CDR3 spans 14 residues. V lost 3 bases, J lost 12 bases, and 10 bases stayed unmatched. Germline loops: CDR1 MNHNS, CDR2 SASEGT. In DNA, the CDR3 is TGTGCCAGCAGTGACCCGGGACAGGGGTTTGGGGAGTACTTC. It codes for CASSDPGQGFGEYF.

This sequence joins TRBV25-1 and TRBJ2-7; the match to TRBD2 covers 10 bases. CDR1 and CDR2 (germline): MGHDK, SYGVNS. V shed 2 bases, J shed 2 bases, and the junction held 3 bases outside the gene matches. The CDR3 is 15 residues long. As DNA, the CDR3 is TGTGCCAGCAGTGAAGCTCTAGCGGGAGCCTACGAGCAGTACTTC. It is translated as CASSEALAGAYEQYF.

The V gene is TRBV7-9, the J gene TRBJ2-1; D is ambiguous. The V end lost 0 bases, the J end lost 3 bases, and 12 bases lay between the germline ends. The V gene's germline CDR1 is SEHNR and CDR2 FQNEAQ (reference sequence). The CDR3 runs to 16 residues. In DNA form, the CDR3 reads TGTGCCAGCAGCTTAGCTCAAATAGCAGACTACAATGAGCAGTTCTTC. It is translated as CASSLAQIADYNEQFF. The variable domain in full, with the rest retrieved from reference TRBV7-9 and TRBJ2-1, is DTGVSQNPRHKITKRGQNVTFRCDPISEHNRLYWYRQTLGQGPEFLTYFQNEAQLEKSRLLSDRFSAERPKGSFSTLEIQRTEQGDSAMYLCASSLAQIADYNEQFFGPGTRLTVL.